The 26 T cell receptor beta chains below come from one sample, sequenced in a study of molecular identifiers for immune sequencing clone quantification. TCRdb re-called the PCR reads with MiXCR, one entry per CDR3 protein. The data show 600,000 to 650,000 distinct CDR3 sequences, 15% to 20% seen once. Specimen: naive CD8+ T cells from blood, with Jurkat cell RNA spiked in. The subset here: FACS-sorted CD8+CD4-CCR7+CD45RA+ naive T cells. The source is a human donor in good health. Some libraries in this study had Jurkat cell RNA spiked in.

This clonotype was recorded at least ten times. This chain links TRBV7-9 with TRBJ2-5; maybe TRBD2 (7 bases). The germline V gene encodes CDR1 SEHNR and CDR2 FQNEAQ (reference sequence). Trimming shortened V by 2 bases and J by 3 bases, and 16 bases separated the two germline ends. This CDR3 spans 16 amino acids. The CDR3 is CASSLNAGAPKETQYF. CDR3 DNA sequence: TGTGCCAGCAGCTTAAACGCGGGGGCCCCCAAAGAGACCCAGTACTTC. Variable domain in full (rest from reference TRBV7-9 and TRBJ2-5): DTGVSQNPRHKITKRGQNVTFRCDPISEHNRLYWYRQTLGQGPEFLTYFQNEAQLEKSRLLSDRFSAERPKGSFSTLEIQRTEQGDSAMYLCASSLNAGAPKETQYFGPGTRLLVL.

This clonotype was observed many times. The chain joins TRBV27 to TRBJ2-3; D might be TRBD2 (6 bases). The CDR3 has 16 amino acids. Deletions cut 5 bases from V and 2 bases from J, with 17 bases between. Per germline, CDR1 MNHEY and CDR2 SMNVEV (reference sequence). CDR3 nucleotide sequence: TGTGCCAGCAGTCTCGGGACCGCGGGGCACACAGATACGCAGTATTTT. Amino acid sequence: CASSLGTAGHTDTQYF.

This clonotype occurred a few times. The V gene is TRBV29-1, the J gene TRBJ2-7; 8 nucleotides agree with TRBD1. V gave up 5 bases and J gave up 6 bases; unmatched junction bases: 3. Per germline, CDR1 SQVTM and CDR2 ANQGSEA. The CDR3 has 11 residues. CDR3 amino acids: CSVQGQGEQYF. For the CDR3, the DNA is TGCAGCGTTCAAGGACAGGGCGAGCAGTACTTC.

Comments on this clonotype: This could be a read error, since a much larger clone is one nucleotide away. The chain has TRBV27 and TRBJ1-1; D unclear. This CDR3 comprises 13 residues. Trimming took 8 bases from V and 1 from J, leaving 11 bases between them. The V gene's germline CDR1 is MNHEY and CDR2 SMNVEV (reference sequence). The CDR3 DNA sequence: TGTGCCAGCGAATGGGCAGCGAACACTGAAGCTTTCTTT. Translated: CASEWAANTEAFF.

The chain combines TRBV6-1 with TRBJ1-5; 10 bases agree with TRBD1. The ends lost 1 base at V and 5 bases at J; junction bases unmatched: 2. CDR3 length: 15 amino acids. Germline V gives CDR1 MNHNS, CDR2 SASEGT. In DNA, the CDR3 is TGTGCCAGCAGTGAAGGACAGGGGGCTTATCAGCCCCAGCATTTT. Its translation: CASSEGQGAYQPQHF.

This clonotype was found many times. The chain couples TRBV6-5 to TRBJ2-3; tentative D call: TRBD1 (5 bases). The length of the CDR3 is 13 residues. The V end lost 4 bases, the J end lost 6 bases, and 11 bases lay between the germline ends. Germline V gives CDR1 MNHEY, CDR2 SVGAGI. CDR3 DNA: TGTGCCAGCAGTTTGCCAGGGCTGGATACGCAGTATTTT. Translating gives CASSLPGLDTQYF.

This clonotype has ten or more counts. This chain connects TRBV29-1 to TRBJ1-1, with TRBD1 matching over 8 bases. The ends lost 3 bases at V and 6 bases at J; junction bases unmatched: 3. The germline gives CDR1 SQVTM, CDR2 ANQGSEA. The CDR3 length is 12 residues. The DNA for the CDR3 is TGCAGCGTTGAGACAGGGGCACCTGAAGCTTTCTTT. Translating it yields CSVETGAPEAFF.

This clonotype was observed at least ten times. The chain joins TRBV7-2 to TRBJ2-1; D gene uncertain. CDR1 is SGHTA and CDR2 is FQGNSA in the germline V gene. The CDR3 totals 18 residues. The germline V and J ends were trimmed by 1 base and 0 bases, with 16 bases remaining between them. CDR3 in DNA: TGTGCCAGCAGCTTAGGTGAGAGGACGTCCCTCTCCTACAATGAGCAGTTCTTC. This translates into CASSLGERTSLSYNEQFF.

This clonotype was seen many times. This chain connects TRBV9 to TRBJ2-2; D is undetermined. From germline, CDR1 is SGDLS and CDR2 YYNGEE. V dropped 1 base and J dropped 0 bases, with 10 bases sitting between them. CDR3 length equals 16 residues. The CDR3 DNA sequence: TGTGCCAGCAGCGTACGTAACTCCCCGAACACCGGGGAGCTGTTTTTT. Translation: CASSVRNSPNTGELFF.

Turning to this clonotype: A single base separates this from a much larger clone, so it may be a read error. The chain links TRBV28 to TRBJ1-3, with D unresolved. Germline assignment: CDR1 MDHEN and CDR2 SYDVKM. This CDR3 has 11 amino acids. This CDR3 reads CVSSTGNTIYF. Written as DNA, the CDR3 is TGTGTCAGCAGTACTGGAAACACCATATATTTT.

This clonotype was counted a few times. V and J are TRBV20-1 and TRBJ2-1; a weak D match, TRBD1 (9 bases). CDR1 and CDR2 (germline): DFQATT, SNEGSKA (reference sequence). The CDR3 totals 15 residues. V lost 3 bases and J 9 bases, leaving 21 bases between the germline ends. The CDR3 loop reads CSARLQGAGGGEQFF. CDR3 in DNA: TGCAGTGCTAGGTTACAGGGGGCCGGGGGGGGTGAGCAGTTCTTC.

The chain uses TRBV7-6 and TRBJ1-4; no definite D call. The germline CDR1 and CDR2 sequences are SGHVS and FNYEAQ. V lost 4 bases, J lost 0 bases, and 12 bases lay in between. The CDR3 contains 16 residues. The CDR3 loop is CASSSSMATTNEKLFF. The CDR3 DNA follows: TGTGCCAGCAGCTCATCTATGGCAACAACTAATGAAAAACTGTTTTTT.

This clonotype was counted only a few times. The V call is TRBV30, the J call TRBJ1-5, with 11 nucleotides matching TRBD1. There are 14 residues in the CDR3. J gave up 6 bases and V 4 bases, and 5 bases lay outside the gene matches. Germline V lookup: CDR1 GTSNPN, CDR2 SVGIG (reference sequence). CDR3 protein: CAWTSGTGGQPQHF. The CDR3, as DNA: TGTGCCTGGACGTCCGGGACAGGGGGTCAGCCCCAGCATTTT. The full variable domain, its missing parts supplied by reference TRBV30 and TRBJ1-5, is SQTIHQWPATLVQPVGSPLSLECTVEGTSNPNLYWYRQAAGRGLQLLFYSVGIGQISSEVPQNLSASRPQDRQFILSSKKLLLSDSGFYLCAWTSGTGGQPQHFGDGTRLSIL.

About this clonotype: The junction and the germline gene differ at one end; a read error may be behind it. The chain is built from TRBV9 and TRBJ2-5; 8 nucleotides align to TRBD1. This CDR3 has 14 amino acids. Germline-derived CDR1 and CDR2 are SGDLS and YYNGEE. CDR3 region: CAGSQTGGEETQYF. The CDR3 DNA follows: TGTGCCGGCAGTCAAACAGGGGGAGAAGAGACCCAGTACTTC. Drawing the rest from reference TRBV9 and TRBJ2-5, the complete variable domain is DSGVTQTPKHLITATGQRVTLRCSPRSGDLSVYWYQQSLDQGLQFLIQYYNGEERAKGNILERFSAQQFPDLHSELNLSSLELGDSALYFCAGSQTGGEETQYFGPGTRLLVL.

Concerning this clonotype: A clone one base away is much larger, so this may be a read error. This chain joins TRBV30 and TRBJ2-1; D unresolved. V was clipped by 3 bases and J by 9 bases, with 12 bases between them. This CDR3 has 12 amino acids. Germline CDR1 GTSNPN, CDR2 SVGIG (reference sequence). The DNA of the CDR3 is TGTGCCTGGAGGATGACTGTCCGTGAGCAGTTCTTC. It codes for CAWRMTVREQFF. The whole variable domain, remainder taken from reference TRBV30 and TRBJ2-1, is SQTIHQWPATLVQPVGSPLSLECTVEGTSNPNLYWYRQAAGRGLQLLFYSVGIGQISSEVPQNLSASRPQDRQFILSSKKLLLSDSGFYLCAWRMTVREQFFGPGTRLTVL.

The rearrangement links TRBV27 to TRBJ1-6; unclear D gene. The CDR3 length is 13 residues. Germline V gene data show CDR1 as MNHEY and CDR2 as SMNVEV (reference sequence). The ends were cut back, 5 bases at V and 9 bases at J, with 11 bases in the middle. The CDR3 region has the DNA TGTGCCAGCAGTACAGCACGTGGTTCACCCCTCCACTTT. Translated: CASSTARGSPLHF.

The chain combines TRBV7-2 with TRBJ2-1; weak D call: TRBD1 (6 bases). Trimming cost V 1 base and J 4 bases, with 11 bases left between them. Germline CDR1 and CDR2: SGHTA and FQGNSA. The CDR3 contains 15 residues. CDR3 coding DNA: TGTGCCAGCAGCTTAGGTGGGGGCAATTACAATGAGCAGTTCTTC. Translating gives CASSLGGGNYNEQFF.

This clonotype was found many times. The gene calls are TRBV28 and TRBJ2-1; D tentatively reads TRBD1 or TRBD2 (7 bases each). The CDR3 runs 13 residues. The V gene's germline CDR1 is MDHEN and CDR2 SYDVKM. V shed 4 bases and J shed 8 bases, with 12 bases lying between them. Here the CDR3 reads CASSWEGADEQFF. Here the CDR3 DNA reads TGTGCCAGCAGTTGGGAGGGGGCAGATGAGCAGTTCTTC.

This clonotype was seen many times. V gene TRBV2 combines with J gene TRBJ1-5; D is unclear. Trimming removed 6 bases from V and 3 bases from J, with 9 bases in between. The CDR3 has 13 residues. CDR1 and CDR2 from the germline V gene are SNHLY and FYNNEI. This CDR3 is CASRELNNQPQHF. CDR3 sequence (DNA): TGTGCCAGCAGGGAGTTAAACAATCAGCCCCAGCATTTT. The full variable domain, completed using reference TRBV2 and TRBJ1-5, is EPEVTQTPSHQVTQMGQEVILRCVPISNHLYFYWYRQILGQKVEFLVSFYNNEISEKSEIFDDQFSVERPDGSNFTLKIRSTKLEDSAMYFCASRELNNQPQHFGDGTRLSIL.

This clonotype was observed many times. The J gene is TRBJ1-1, the V gene TRBV20-1; D might be TRBD1 (5 bases). The CDR3 is made up of 14 amino acids. Germline CDR1 and CDR2: DFQATT and SNEGSKA (reference sequence). Trimming left V 3 bases short and J 5 bases short, with 16 bases between. The CDR3 DNA reads TGCAGTGCTAGGGACATTGGAATTGTGACTGAAGCTTTCTTT. This codes for CSARDIGIVTEAFF.

Comments on this clonotype: This may stem from a read error, because a much larger clone lies one nucleotide away. V and J are TRBV7-9 and TRBJ2-7; TRBD1 matches 11 bases. The CDR3 length is 16 residues. The V gene's germline CDR1 is SEHNR and CDR2 FQNEAQ (reference sequence). The CDR3 loop is CVSSFPGQGGRREQYF. The CDR3 nucleotides are TGTGTCAGCAGCTTTCCGGGACAGGGGGGACGCCGGGAGCAGTACTTC.

This clonotype was observed a few times. The chain joins TRBV14 to TRBJ2-7; D is unclear. This CDR3 contains 13 residues. Germline CDR1 is SGHDN and CDR2 is FVKESK. V lost 3 bases to trimming and J lost 4 bases, with 10 bases between them. The CDR3 protein is CASSHIGYYEQYF. The CDR3 DNA is TGTGCCAGCAGCCATATAGGGTATTACGAGCAGTACTTC.

This clonotype was recorded at least ten times. The chain combines TRBV7-9 with TRBJ1-1, with D hard to call. CDR3 length: 14 amino acids. Germline V gene sequence: CDR1 SEHNR, CDR2 FQNEAQ (reference sequence). V was trimmed by 5 bases and J by 4 bases, leaving 14 bases between them. The CDR3 nucleotides are TGTGCCAGCAGCCCAGTCCCCCGGTCCACTGAAGCTTTCTTT. This sequence encodes CASSPVPRSTEAFF.

The chain joins TRBV7-6 to TRBJ1-3; D unresolved. The CDR3 is 15 residues long. V was clipped by 4 bases and J by 1 base, with 11 bases between them. In germline, CDR1 is SGHVS, CDR2 FNYEAQ. The CDR3 nucleotides read TGTGCCAGCAGCTCCCGTGAGGGTTCTGGAAACACCATATATTTT. Translation: CASSSREGSGNTIYF.

This clonotype was observed a handful of times. This may be a read error, as it is one base from a much larger clone. The rearrangement uses TRBV11-2 and TRBJ2-4; the D is unclear. V was cut by 2 bases and J by 5 bases, with 16 bases left in between. CDR1 and CDR2 from the germline V gene are SGHAT and FQNNGV. This CDR3 has 16 amino acids. The CDR3 sequence: CASSLRDQVAENIQYF. CDR3 in DNA: TGTGCCAGCAGCTTACGAGACCAAGTGGCCGAAAACATTCAGTACTTC.

This clonotype was seen only a few times. The chain joins TRBV6-5 to TRBJ1-1; D is undetermined. The V end was cut by 2 bases, the J end by 4 bases, with 8 bases between. The CDR3 covers 13 residues. Germline-derived CDR1 and CDR2 are MNHEY and SVGAGI. DNA of the CDR3: TGTGCCAGCAGTTACCCCCCTGGCACTGAAGCTTTCTTT. This sequence encodes CASSYPPGTEAFF.